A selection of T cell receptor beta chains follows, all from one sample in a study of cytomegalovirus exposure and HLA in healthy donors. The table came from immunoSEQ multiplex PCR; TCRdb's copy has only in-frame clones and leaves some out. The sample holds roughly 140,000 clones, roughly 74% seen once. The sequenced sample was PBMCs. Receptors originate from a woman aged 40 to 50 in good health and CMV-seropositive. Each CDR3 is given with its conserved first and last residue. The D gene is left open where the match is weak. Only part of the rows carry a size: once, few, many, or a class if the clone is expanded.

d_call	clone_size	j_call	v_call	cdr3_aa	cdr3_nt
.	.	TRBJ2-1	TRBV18	CASSPNFQAREQFF	TGTGCCAGCTCACCAAACTTCCAGGCGAGAGAGCAGTTCTTC
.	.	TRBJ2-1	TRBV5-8	CASTDGSSYNEQFF	TGTGCCAGCACAGACGGGAGCTCCTACAATGAGCAGTTCTTC
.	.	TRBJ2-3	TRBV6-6	CASSSSVRSTDTQYF	TGTGCCAGCAGTTCCTCGGTACGGAGCACAGATACGCAGTATTTT
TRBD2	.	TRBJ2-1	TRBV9	CASGLAGDNEQFF	TGTGCCAGCGGACTAGCGGGAGACAATGAGCAGTTCTTC
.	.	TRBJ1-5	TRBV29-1	CSVQGRVGQPQHF	TGCAGCGTCCAGGGAAGGGTGGGTCAGCCCCAGCATTTT
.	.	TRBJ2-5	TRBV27	CASTGAGETQYF	TGTGCCAGCACCGGGGCGGGGGAGACCCAGTACTTC
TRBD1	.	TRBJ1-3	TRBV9	CASSVGTSGGSGNTIYF	TGTGCCAGCAGCGTAGGGACTTCAGGGGGATCAGGAAACACCATATATTTT
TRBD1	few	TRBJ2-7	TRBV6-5	CASQDRGHYEQYF	TGTGCCAGCCAAGACAGGGGGCACTACGAGCAGTACTTC
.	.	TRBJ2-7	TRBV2	CASSESQGYYEQYF	TGTGCCAGCAGTGAGTCGCAGGGTTACTACGAGCAGTACTTC
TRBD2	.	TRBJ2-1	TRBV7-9	CASSLLAGGVNEQFF	TGTGCCAGCAGCTTATTAGCGGGAGGTGTAAATGAGCAGTTCTTC
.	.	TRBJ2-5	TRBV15	CATSRDGETQYF	TGTGCCACCAGCAGAGACGGGGAGACCCAGTACTTC
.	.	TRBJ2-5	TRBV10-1	CASSAGLGETQYF	TGCGCCAGCAGCGCGGGGCTCGGGGAGACCCAGTACTTC
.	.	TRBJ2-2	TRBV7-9	CASSLSLYTGELFF	TGTGCCAGCAGCTTGAGCCTCTACACCGGGGAGCTGTTTTTT
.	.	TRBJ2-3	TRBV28	CASSLRGSYTDTQYF	TGTGCCAGCAGTTTAAGAGGGAGCTACACAGATACGCAGTATTTT
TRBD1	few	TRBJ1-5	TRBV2	CASRPGTGFQPQHF	TGTGCCAGCAGACCCGGGACAGGGTTTCAGCCCCAGCATTTT
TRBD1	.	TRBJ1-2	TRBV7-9	CASSLGQGANYGYTF	TGTGCCAGCAGCTTAGGACAGGGGGCGAACTATGGCTACACCTTC
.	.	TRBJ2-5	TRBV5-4	CASSLAQAQETQYF	TGTGCCAGCAGCTTGGCTCAGGCTCAAGAGACCCAGTACTTC
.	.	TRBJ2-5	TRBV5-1	CASSSPSSTGWEETQYF	TGCGCCAGCAGCTCGCCCTCCTCGACAGGTTGGGAAGAGACCCAGTACTTC
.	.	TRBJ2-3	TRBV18	CASSPQSYGDTQYF	TGTGCCAGCTCACCACAGAGTTACGGAGATACGCAGTATTTT
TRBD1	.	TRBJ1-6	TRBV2	CASSEQGDNSPLHF	TGTGCCAGCAGTGAACAGGGGGATAATTCACCCCTCCACTTT
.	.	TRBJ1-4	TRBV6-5	CASSVQWKNEKLFF	TGTGCCAGCAGTGTACAGTGGAAAAATGAAAAACTGTTTTTT
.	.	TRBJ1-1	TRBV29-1	CSVDRPPRNTEAFF	TGCAGCGTTGACAGGCCCCCCCGGAACACTGAAGCTTTCTTT
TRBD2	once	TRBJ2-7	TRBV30	CAWIGLAGGKSYEQYF	TGTGCCTGGATCGGGCTAGCGGGAGGAAAATCCTACGAGCAGTACTTC
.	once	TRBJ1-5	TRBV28	CASRSGESGNQPQHF	TGTGCCAGCAGATCTGGAGAGTCGGGAAATCAGCCCCAGCATTTT
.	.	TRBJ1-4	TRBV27	CASSLTDSNEKLFF	TGTGCCAGCAGTTTAACCGACAGCAATGAAAAACTGTTTTTT
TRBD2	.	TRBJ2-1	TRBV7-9	CASSFPTSGISGSYNEQFF	TGTGCCAGCAGCTTTCCGACTAGCGGGATCTCAGGAAGCTACAATGAGCAGTTCTTC
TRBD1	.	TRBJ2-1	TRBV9	CASSFPGQGASVSYNEQFF	TGTGCCAGCAGCTTTCCGGGACAGGGGGCATCGGTCTCCTACAATGAGCAGTTCTTC
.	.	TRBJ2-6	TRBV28	CASSSEGRSGANVLTF	TGTGCCAGCAGTTCGGAGGGACGCTCTGGGGCCAACGTCCTGACTTTC
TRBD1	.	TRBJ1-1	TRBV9	CASSAQGGWNTEAFF	TGTGCCAGCAGCGCCCAAGGGGGCTGGAACACTGAAGCTTTCTTT
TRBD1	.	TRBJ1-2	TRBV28	CASSFRRDSINYGYTF	TGTGCCAGCAGTTTTCGCCGGGACAGTATTAACTATGGCTACACCTTC
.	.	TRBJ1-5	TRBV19	CASSIEGRNQPQHF	TGTGCCAGTAGTATAGAAGGCAGGAATCAGCCCCAGCATTTT
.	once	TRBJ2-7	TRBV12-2	CASRQRTPPYEQYF	TGTGCAAGTCGCCAACGGACTCCCCCATACGAGCAGTACTTC
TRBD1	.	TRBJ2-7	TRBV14	CASSQAMGQGDEQYF	TGTGCCAGCAGCCAAGCAATGGGTCAGGGGGACGAGCAGTACTTC
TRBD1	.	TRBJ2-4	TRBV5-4	CASSLGGQGDKNIQYF	TGTGCCAGCAGCTTGGGCGGACAGGGCGACAAAAACATTCAGTACTTC
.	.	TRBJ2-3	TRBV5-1	CASSSIQGTDTQYF	TGCGCCAGCAGCTCCATTCAGGGCACAGATACGCAGTATTTT
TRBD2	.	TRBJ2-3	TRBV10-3	CAISAGVAGVDTQYF	TGTGCCATCAGTGCTGGGGTAGCGGGAGTGGATACGCAGTATTTT
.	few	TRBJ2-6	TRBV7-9	CASSAREGRANVLTF	TGTGCCAGCAGCGCACGAGAGGGCCGGGCCAACGTCCTGACTTTC
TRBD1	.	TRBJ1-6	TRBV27	CASRRDRGKGSYNSPLHF	TGTGCCAGCAGACGGGACAGGGGAAAGGGCTCCTATAATTCACCCCTCCACTTT
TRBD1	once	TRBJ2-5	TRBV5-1	CASSEGTGQETQYF	TGCGCCAGCAGCGAGGGGACAGGTCAAGAGACCCAGTACTTC
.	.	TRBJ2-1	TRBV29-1	CSVGKSGPYNEQFF	TGCAGCGTTGGTAAAAGCGGGCCTTACAATGAGCAGTTCTTC
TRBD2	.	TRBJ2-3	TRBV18	CASSPRTSGRSDTQYF	TGTGCCAGCTCACCACGGACTAGCGGGCGATCAGATACGCAGTATTTT
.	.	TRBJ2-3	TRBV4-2	CASSQDSHRGDTQYF	TGTGCCAGCAGCCAAGATAGTCACCGCGGAGATACGCAGTATTTT
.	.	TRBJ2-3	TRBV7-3	CATSLSPTDTQYF	TGTGCAACTAGCCTCAGCCCCACAGATACGCAGTATTTT
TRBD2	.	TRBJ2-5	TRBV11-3	CASSAGTSDLGTQYF	TGTGCCAGCAGCGCGGGGACTAGCGACTTGGGGACCCAGTACTTC
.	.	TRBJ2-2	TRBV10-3	CAVKPGENTGELFF	TGTGCCGTAAAGCCGGGTGAGAACACCGGGGAGCTGTTTTTT
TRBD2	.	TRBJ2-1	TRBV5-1	CASSRAGFNEQFF	TGCGCCAGCAGTCGAGCGGGGTTCAATGAGCAGTTCTTC
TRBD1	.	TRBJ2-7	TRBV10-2	CASARTGNYEQYF	TGCGCCAGTGCCCGGACAGGGAACTACGAGCAGTACTTC
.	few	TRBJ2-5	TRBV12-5	CASGLESGPQYF	TGTGCTAGTGGTCTGGAGTCAGGGCCACAGTACTTC
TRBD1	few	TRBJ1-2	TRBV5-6	CASSLRQGDGYTF	TGTGCCAGCAGCTTGCGGCAGGGGGATGGCTACACCTTC
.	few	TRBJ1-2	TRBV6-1	CASSATESDGYTF	TGTGCCAGCAGCGCGACAGAATCGGATGGCTACACCTTC
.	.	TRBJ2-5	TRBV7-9	CSSSLDNGGETQYF	TGTTCCAGCAGCTTAGACAACGGAGGGGAGACCCAGTACTTC
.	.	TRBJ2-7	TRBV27	CASSFTGYSYEQYF	TGTGCCAGCAGTTTCACAGGGTACTCCTACGAGCAGTACTTC
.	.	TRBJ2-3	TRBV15	CATSRSLSVADTQYF	TGTGCCACCAGCAGATCCCTCTCAGTAGCTGATACGCAGTATTTT
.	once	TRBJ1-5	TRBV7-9	CSSNRGNQPQHF	TGTTCCAGCAACCGGGGCAATCAGCCCCAGCATTTT
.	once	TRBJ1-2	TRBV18	CASSPSGIGGGYTF	TGTGCCAGCTCACCAAGCGGGATCGGGGGAGGCTACACCTTC
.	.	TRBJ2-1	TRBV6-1	CASRYSGRDEQFF	TGTGCCAGCAGATATAGCGGAAGGGATGAGCAGTTCTTC
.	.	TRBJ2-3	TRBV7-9	CSSSLGVDTQYF	TGTTCCAGCAGTTTGGGAGTAGATACGCAGTATTTT
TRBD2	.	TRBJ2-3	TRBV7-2	CASSWGLLPSTQYF	TGTGCCAGCAGCTGGGGACTACTACCGAGTACGCAGTATTTT
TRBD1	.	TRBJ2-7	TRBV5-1	CASTPQGINEQYF	TGCGCCAGCACCCCACAGGGGATCAACGAGCAGTACTTC
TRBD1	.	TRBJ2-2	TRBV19	CASSSNRGAGELFF	TGTGCCAGTAGTTCAAACAGGGGGGCCGGGGAGCTGTTTTTT